The sample holds many counts of the clone carrying this TCR beta chain. The V end lost 2 bases, the J end lost 2 bases, and 9 bases lay between the germline ends. The CDR3 is 14 amino acids. Germline CDR1 is SGHTA and CDR2 is FQGNSA. MiXCR, applied by TCRdb to the 5' RACE reads, yields one record per CDR3 protein. The sample carries 20,000 to 25,000 distinct CDR3 sequences, about 29% recorded once. The V gene is TRBV7-2, the J gene TRBJ1-2; D gene uncertain. Material for sequencing was tumor-infiltrating naive CD4+ T cells sorted from the breast tumor. Subset described: naive CD4+ T cells, CD4+CD45RA+CD25-. The receptor's source is a female donor with breast cancer. The CDR3: CASSLTTENYGYTF. CDR3 DNA: TGTGCCAGCAGCTTAACTACAGAAAACTATGGCTACACCTTC.